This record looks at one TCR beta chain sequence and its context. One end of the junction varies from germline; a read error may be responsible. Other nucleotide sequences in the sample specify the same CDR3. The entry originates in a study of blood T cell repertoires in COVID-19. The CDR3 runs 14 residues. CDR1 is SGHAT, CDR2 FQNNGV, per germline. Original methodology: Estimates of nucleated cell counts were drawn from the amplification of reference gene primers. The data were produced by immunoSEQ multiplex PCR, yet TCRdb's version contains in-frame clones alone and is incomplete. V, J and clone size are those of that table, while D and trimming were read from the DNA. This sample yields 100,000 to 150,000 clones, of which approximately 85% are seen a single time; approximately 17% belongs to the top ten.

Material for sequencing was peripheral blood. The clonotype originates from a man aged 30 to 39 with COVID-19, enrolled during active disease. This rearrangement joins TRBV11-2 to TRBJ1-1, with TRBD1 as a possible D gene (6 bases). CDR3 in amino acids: CASSPARGDTEAFF. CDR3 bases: TGTGCCAGCAGCCCCGCTCGGGGGGACACTGAGGCTTTCTTT.